A selection of T cell receptor beta chains follows, all from one sample in a study of HIV-infected patients and healthy controls. TCRdb reprocessed the 5' RACE reads via MiXCR and lists one record per CDR3 protein. The table records 60,000 to 70,000 distinct CDR3 sequences, over 15% of them present only once. Sequences were obtained from CD4+ T cells from blood. The receptor source for this set is a human donor in good health. Each CDR3 is given with its conserved first and last residue. The D gene is left open where the match is weak. A row's size may be missing; if present it is once, few, many or a size class.

CDR3 DNA	CDR3 protein	V gene	J gene	clone size	D gene
TGTGCCAGCACCCCGAGGAGGGGGGGGGAGCAGTTCTTC	CASTPRRGGEQFF	TRBV16	TRBJ2-1	NA	NA
TGTGCCAGCACCCTAGGGGGGGGGGGCAATGAGCAGTTCTTC	CASTLGGGGNEQFF	TRBV7-2	TRBJ2-1	few	NA
TGTGCCAGCACTCAGGGCCAAAACACTGAAGCTTTCTTT	CASTQGQNTEAFF	TRBV6-2/TRBV6-3	TRBJ1-1	many	NA
TGTGCCAGCAGCCTAAATGTAAAGAACACTGAAGCTTTCTTT	CASSLNVKNTEAFF	TRBV11-2	TRBJ1-1	NA	NA
TGTGCCAGCAGCCTACAGGGGACGAAGACCCAGTACTTC	CASSLQGTKTQYF	TRBV5-4	TRBJ2-5	few	TRBD1
TGCGCCAGCGGGCGGGACCTCGGCGCCCAAGCCAAAAACATTCAGTACTTC	CASGRDLGAQAKNIQYF	TRBV10-2	TRBJ2-4	many	NA
TGTGCCAGCAGTGACAGGGCCCTCCTTGGCTCTGGGGCCAACGTCCTGACTTTC	CASSDRALLGSGANVLTF	TRBV25-1	TRBJ2-6	NA	NA
TGTGCCAGCACCCTTGACAGGGGGGGCACCGGGGAGCTGTTTTTT	CASTLDRGGTGELFF	TRBV12-3/TRBV12-4	TRBJ2-2	NA	TRBD1
TGTGCCAGCAGTGGCCGGGACGTCAGGAATCAGCCCCAGCATTTT	CASSGRDVRNQPQHF	TRBV6-1	TRBJ1-5	many	NA
TGCAGTGCTTCACCAGCTGCTCTTGAAGCTTTCTTT	CSASPAALEAFF	TRBV20-1	TRBJ1-1	NA	NA
TGTGCCAGCAGCCTAACCTCACGGGGGACAGTCGGGGCTAATGGCTACACCTTC	CASSLTSRGTVGANGYTF	TRBV3-1	TRBJ1-2	few	TRBD1
TGTGCCAGCAGCTTCGACAGCACTGAAGCTTTCTTT	CASSFDSTEAFF	TRBV5-4	TRBJ1-1	NA	NA
TGTGCTAGTGGTTTGGTACTTGGGCGGGGTTCCTACGAGCAGTACTTC	CASGLVLGRGSYEQYF	TRBV12-5	TRBJ2-7	few	NA
TGTGCCAGCAGCCAACTTAAAGGGACAGGAGTCTATGGCTACACCTTC	CASSQLKGTGVYGYTF	TRBV3-1	TRBJ1-2	few	TRBD1
TGTGCCAGTAGTATAGTGTGGAATTCACCCCTCCACTTT	CASSIVWNSPLHF	TRBV19	TRBJ1-6	few	NA
TGTGCCAGCAGCTTATATCCCGGGACTAGCGGGAGTGGCTACAATGAGCAGTTCTTC	CASSLYPGTSGSGYNEQFF	TRBV11-1	TRBJ2-1	NA	TRBD2
TGCGCCAGCAGCGTTTCCGGGACACTTCACACTGAAGCTTTCTTT	CASSVSGTLHTEAFF	TRBV5-1	TRBJ1-1	NA	NA
TGCGCCAGCAGCATAGGAGCTGTCACAGATACGCAGTATTTT	CASSIGAVTDTQYF	TRBV5-1	TRBJ2-3	NA	NA
TGCGCCAGCAGCCGAGAGCGGGGGACGAGCACAGATACGCAGTATTTT	CASSRERGTSTDTQYF	TRBV4-1	TRBJ2-3	many	TRBD2
TGCAGCGTTGAAGATCGGGGCGCTCAGTACTTC	CSVEDRGAQYF	TRBV29-1	TRBJ2-4	many	NA
TGCAGTGCTAGAACCCCCTGGACCACGGCAGATACGCAGTATTTT	CSARTPWTTADTQYF	TRBV20-1	TRBJ2-3	many	NA
TGTGCCAGCAGCCCCCGCCTCGGGGGACTAGGCCCGCTCGGACACTTC	CASSPRLGGLGPLGHF	TRBV7-2	TRBJ2-7	few	TRBD2
TGTGCCAGCAGTTACTCGTCTAGCGGGTACAATGAGCAGTTCTTC	CASSYSSSGYNEQFF	TRBV6-5	TRBJ2-1	few	TRBD2
TGTGCCAGCAGCTTGGAGGGCCTCCTATCTGGCTACACCTTC	CASSLEGLLSGYTF	TRBV5-6	TRBJ1-2	NA	NA
TGTGCTAGTGGCCCTTACTGGACAGGGTCTAATGAAAAACTGTTTTTT	CASGPYWTGSNEKLFF	TRBV12-5	TRBJ1-4	NA	TRBD1
TGTGCTAGTGGGCCTTCGACAAATCTCCGCGAAAAACTGTTTTTT	CASGPSTNLREKLFF	TRBV12-5	TRBJ1-4	NA	NA
TGTGCCAGCAGCCTAAGGGCCATGGGGGGATACAATGAGCAGTTCTTC	CASSLRAMGGYNEQFF	TRBV11-2	TRBJ2-1	NA	NA
TGTGCCAGCAGCTTGTTACAGGCGAGCTATGGCTACACCTTC	CASSLLQASYGYTF	TRBV5-6	TRBJ1-2	many	NA
TGTGCCAGCAGCAGTTACCGGGAAGTGAAGTACTTC	CASSSYREVKYF	TRBV12-3/TRBV12-4	TRBJ2-4	NA	NA
TGCAGTGCCGAGCGTGGGGAGGTCGGCACAGATACGCAGTATTTT	CSAERGEVGTDTQYF	TRBV20-1	TRBJ2-3	few	NA
TGTGCCAGCAGTAATTTTAACTATGGCTACACCTTC	CASSNFNYGYTF	TRBV12-3/TRBV12-4	TRBJ1-2	once	NA
TGTGCCAGCAGTTACTCCTCGGGGGGCAGGGTGAACACTGAAGCTTTCTTT	CASSYSSGGRVNTEAFF	TRBV6-5	TRBJ1-1	few	NA
TGTGCCAGCAGCTTACCCGGCACCCTTGGAGAAAAACTGTTTTTT	CASSLPGTLGEKLFF	TRBV7-6	TRBJ1-4	NA	NA
TGTGCCAGCAGTTACCAAGCGGGACCTTACGAGCAGTACTTC	CASSYQAGPYEQYF	TRBV6-5	TRBJ2-7	NA	TRBD2
TGTGCCAGCAGCTCTGGACCAGACAATCAGCCCCAGCATTTT	CASSSGPDNQPQHF	TRBV7-9	TRBJ1-5	NA	NA
TGTGCCAGCAGTTATGCCGGACAGGGGCATCAGCCCCAGCATTTT	CASSYAGQGHQPQHF	TRBV6-2/TRBV6-3	TRBJ1-5	NA	TRBD1
TGTGCCAGCAGCATGACAGGGATCTCTGGAAACACCATATATTTT	CASSMTGISGNTIYF	TRBV6-1	TRBJ1-3	NA	TRBD1
TGCAGTGCTAGAGAAACAGGGCAGCGCAATCAGCCCCAGCATTTT	CSARETGQRNQPQHF	TRBV20-1	TRBJ1-5	NA	NA
TGTGCCAGCAGTTCCTCGGTCCCGGGACTAGCGGGAGGAGACGAGCAGTACTTC	CASSSSVPGLAGGDEQYF	TRBV6-6	TRBJ2-7	few	TRBD2
TGTGCCAGCAGCCATCCGGGACTAGTACGTTATGAGCAGTTCTTC	CASSHPGLVRYEQFF	TRBV3-1	TRBJ2-1	many	TRBD2
TGCGCCAGCAGCTTGCGGCTGGGACAGTTTGGCTACACCTTC	CASSLRLGQFGYTF	TRBV5-1	TRBJ1-2	NA	TRBD1
TGCGCCAGCAGCCTCGGGTCAAGAGTCACCGGGGAGCTGTTTTTT	CASSLGSRVTGELFF	TRBV5-1	TRBJ2-2	once	NA
TGTGCCAGCCTAGGGTCCCCCGGACGGAGCAATCAGCCCCAGCATTTT	CASLGSPGRSNQPQHF	TRBV28	TRBJ1-5	NA	NA
TGTGCCATTTCAGCGGGGGCTATGACCGGGGAGCTGTTTTTT	CAISAGAMTGELFF	TRBV7-2	TRBJ2-2	few	TRBD2
TGCAGTGCTAGGGGGTTCGGAGGCGACCCCTCCTACAATGAGCAGTTCTTC	CSARGFGGDPSYNEQFF	TRBV20-1	TRBJ2-1	few	NA
TGCGCCAGCAGCTTGTCGCCCGCAGATACGCAGTATTTT	CASSLSPADTQYF	TRBV5-1	TRBJ2-3	NA	NA
TGTGCCAGCAGCTTCGCCAGGACCCCTGGGAGCTCCTATAATTCACCCCTCCACTTT	CASSFARTPGSSYNSPLHF	TRBV7-9	TRBJ1-6	few	NA
TGTGCCAGCAGCTTGAAAAAGAACACTGAAGCTTTCTTT	CASSLKKNTEAFF	TRBV7-3	TRBJ1-1	many	NA
TGTGCCAGCAGCCCCCTAAACGCCTTTTCCTATGTCTCTGGCTACACCTTC	CASSPLNAFSYVSGYTF	TRBV3-1	TRBJ1-2	once	NA
TGTGCCAGTAAGCGGGGCACAGATACGCAGTATTTT	CASKRGTDTQYF	TRBV19	TRBJ2-3	NA	NA
TGTGCCAGCAGTCACAGTGGAAAATCTCTCTCTCCAAGCAGAGACACCATATATTTT	CASSHSGKSLSPSRDTIYF	TRBV28	TRBJ1-3	NA	NA
TGTGCCAGCTCACCTTCTCTGGAAACTGAAAAACTGTTTTTT	CASSPSLETEKLFF	TRBV18	TRBJ1-4	NA	NA
TGTGCCAGCAGCTTGGCACAGGGGGTCGGGTATGGCTACACCTTC	CASSLAQGVGYGYTF	TRBV5-5	TRBJ1-2	NA	TRBD1
TGTGCCAGCAGTTACAATTTTATGAACCTCGGGGAGACCCAGTACTTC	CASSYNFMNLGETQYF	TRBV6-2/TRBV6-3	TRBJ2-5	NA	NA
TGTGCCAGCAGCCCCGGAGGGCTAGCCTCCTCTGGAGTAAAGACCCAGTACTTC	CASSPGGLASSGVKTQYF	TRBV7-9	TRBJ2-5	NA	NA
TGTGCCAGCAGCCCAGGGGGGGAGGTTGATGCGGCGCAGTATTTT	CASSPGGEVDAAQYF	TRBV7-2	TRBJ2-3	many	NA
TGTGCCAGCAGCCAAGCCCTGCGGTTCGCGAACACCGGGGAGCTGTTTTTT	CASSQALRFANTGELFF	TRBV3-1	TRBJ2-2	NA	NA